This TCR beta chain was captured in a study of response to subunit inactivated influenza vaccine. V was clipped by 7 bases and J by 0 bases; unmatched bases: 5. This CDR3 is built from 14 residues. Germline V lookup: CDR1 SQVTM, CDR2 ANQGSEA. Study observations and caveats: Each seasonal influenza vaccination recruits few new T cells, the authors suggested.

This clonotype came up many times. Its antigen is unidentified. TCRdb re-derived calls from the RT-PCR reads in MiXCR, one entry per CDR3 protein. The sample lists roughly 500,000 distinct CDR3 sequences; 16% were seen once. The J gene is TRBJ2-2, the V gene TRBV29-1; 7 bases fit TRBD2. The sequenced sample was CD4+ T cells sorted from PBMCs, obtained less than 30 months after vaccination. The clonotype originates from a man aged 45-69 years who received an inactivated influenza vaccine. CDR3 loop: CSAERDSNTGELFF. CDR3 in DNA: TGCAGCGCAGAGCGGGACTCGAACACCGGGGAGCTGTTTTTT.